This TCR beta chain appears in the sequencing data of a study of PD-1 blockade in classical Hodgkin lymphoma. Broader study findings: Exclusion removed patients who began nivolumab under 1 year after ASCT. It was reported that newly diagnosed patients had less baseline TCR diversity than healthy donors.

For this clone: No antigen is known for it.

Germline V gene data show CDR1 as SGHRS and CDR2 as YFSETQ. The CDR3 spans 12 residues. Trimming pared 5 bases from V and 2 bases from J, leaving 7 bases between. Documented time point: cycle 4 day 1 (C4D1), after more than 5 weeks of nivolumab. Autologous stem cell transplantation was followed by relapse in every patient, and brentuximab vedotin exposure varied. Investigators isolated CD4+ T cells from thawed PBMCs through magnetic negative selection. Libraries were prepared by immunoSEQ multiplex PCR; TCRdb keeps only in-frame clonotypes and omits some of them. The sample has some 30,000 clones, more than 80% seen once.

This chain links TRBV5-1 with TRBJ2-5; D unresolved. The sequences come from CD4+ T cells from blood, collected before the fourth cycle of nivolumab. The receptor was derived from a human donor with classical Hodgkin lymphoma. The DNA of the CDR3 is TGCGCCAGCAGTAACCAACAAGAGACCCAGTACTTC. Encoded protein: CASSNQQETQYF.